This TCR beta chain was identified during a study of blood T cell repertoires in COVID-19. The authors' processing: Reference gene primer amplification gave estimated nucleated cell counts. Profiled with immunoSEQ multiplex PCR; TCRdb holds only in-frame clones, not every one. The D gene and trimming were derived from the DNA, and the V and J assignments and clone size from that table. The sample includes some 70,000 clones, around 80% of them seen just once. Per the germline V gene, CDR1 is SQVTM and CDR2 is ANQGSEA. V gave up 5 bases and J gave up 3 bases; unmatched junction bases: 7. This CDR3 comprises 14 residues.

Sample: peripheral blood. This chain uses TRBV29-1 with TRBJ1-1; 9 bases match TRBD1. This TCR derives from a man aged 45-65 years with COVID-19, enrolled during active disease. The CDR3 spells CSVSSTGGYTEAFF. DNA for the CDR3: TGCAGCGTTTCCAGTACAGGGGGCTACACTGAAGCTTTCTTT.